Included here is one T cell receptor beta chain sequence, with context. Samples were taken several times over chemoradiotherapy. The data derive from a study of chemoradiotherapy in HPV16-positive cancers. The method was immunoSEQ multiplex PCR; TCRdb's version includes in-frame clones alone and lacks a portion of them. The sample yields tens of thousands of clones, about 90% seen once. CDR3 length equals 13 residues. Per germline, CDR1 MNHEY and CDR2 SMNVEV (reference sequence). Trimming stripped 8 bases from V and 7 bases from J, with 15 bases between. This TCR came from a human donor with HPV-associated anogenital cancer. The chain is built from TRBV27 and TRBJ1-3; a weak D match, TRBD1 (6 bases). Source: blood, taken from a patient who underwent chemoradiotherapy. CDR3 in DNA: TGTGCCAGCCTAAAACAGGGAGGGAACACCATATATTTT. Translated: CASLKQGGNTIYF.